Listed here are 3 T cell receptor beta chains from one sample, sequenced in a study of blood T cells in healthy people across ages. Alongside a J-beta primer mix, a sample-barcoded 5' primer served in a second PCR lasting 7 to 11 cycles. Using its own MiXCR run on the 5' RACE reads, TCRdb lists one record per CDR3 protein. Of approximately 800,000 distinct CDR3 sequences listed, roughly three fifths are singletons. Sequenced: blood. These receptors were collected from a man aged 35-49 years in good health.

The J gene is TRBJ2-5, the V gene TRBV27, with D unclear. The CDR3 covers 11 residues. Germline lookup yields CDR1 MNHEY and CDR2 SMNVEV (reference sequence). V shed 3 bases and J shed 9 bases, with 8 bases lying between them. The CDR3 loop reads CASSFGIAQYF. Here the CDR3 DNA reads TGTGCCAGCAGTTTTGGTATCGCCCAGTACTTC.

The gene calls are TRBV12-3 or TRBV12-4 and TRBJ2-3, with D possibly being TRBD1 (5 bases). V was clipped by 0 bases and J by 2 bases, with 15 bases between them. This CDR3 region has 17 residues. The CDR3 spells CASSLAQGRSYTDTQYF. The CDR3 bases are TGTGCCAGCAGTTTAGCGCAGGGTAGATCCTACACAGATACGCAGTATTTT.

As DNA, the CDR3 is TGTGCCAGCAGTGTGGGTTCCCGCGGAAACACCATATATTTT. As protein: CASSVGSRGNTIYF. The rearrangement joins TRBV25-1 to TRBJ1-3; D is undetermined. V lost 4 bases, J lost 4 bases, and 11 bases lay in between. The CDR3 has 14 amino acids. Germline assignment: CDR1 MGHDK and CDR2 SYGVNS.